The present entry profiles one T cell receptor (beta chain) with its context. Its antigen is not identified. This entry belongs to a study of OX40 agonist ivuxolimab in advanced cancers. Whole-study results and caveats: Averaging showed that CD8+ T cells had more expanded clones than CD4+ did.

V was clipped by 2 bases and J by 4 bases, with 1 base between them. The germline gives CDR1 SGHRS, CDR2 YFSETQ. The CDR3 runs 12 residues. Some clones are missing from TCRdb's copy, which holds only in-frame ones; the method was immunoSEQ multiplex PCR. The data show about 28,000 clones, around 86% seen once. The sequence derives from an adult with an advanced solid tumor such as melanoma, head and neck, liver or kidney cancer. This material consisted of CD4+ or CD8+ T cells sorted from blood, taken in a trial of the OX40 agonist ivuxolimab. The chain combines TRBV5-1 with TRBJ2-6; D not resolved. Here the CDR3 reads CASSLGANVLTF. The CDR3 bases are TGCGCCAGCAGCTTAGGGGCCAACGTCCTGACTTTC. Variable domain in full (rest from reference TRBV5-1 and TRBJ2-6): KAGVTQTPRYLIKTRGQQVTLSCSPISGHRSVSWYQQTPGQGLQFLFEYFSETQRNKGNFPGRFSGRQFSNSRSEMNVSTLELGDSALYLCASSLGANVLTFGAGSRLTVL.